The sequence of this TCR beta chain was determined in a study of cytotoxic CD8 clonotypes in ibrutinib-treated CLL. General study points: Increased clonality at ibrutinib response gave way to a return toward baseline at progression.

Concerning this clone itself: Its antigen is as yet unknown.

The planned depth of sequencing spanned 1 in 200,000 to 1 in 1 million T cells. TCRdb's table, derived via immunoSEQ multiplex PCR, lists solely in-frame clones and lacks some. The sample lists approximately 120,000 clones; 84% were seen once. The receptor was derived from a human donor with chronic lymphocytic leukemia. Source: PBMCs, taken after 24 months of ibrutinib treatment.

CDR3 sequence: CASSVANNEQFF. The DNA for the CDR3 is TGTGCCAGCAGCGTAGCTAACAATGAGCAGTTCTTC. V is TRBV9 and J is TRBJ2-1, with D uncertain. Trimming left V 0 bases short and J 5 bases short, with 3 bases between. CDR1 is SGDLS, CDR2 YYNGEE, per germline. The CDR3 is 12 amino acids.